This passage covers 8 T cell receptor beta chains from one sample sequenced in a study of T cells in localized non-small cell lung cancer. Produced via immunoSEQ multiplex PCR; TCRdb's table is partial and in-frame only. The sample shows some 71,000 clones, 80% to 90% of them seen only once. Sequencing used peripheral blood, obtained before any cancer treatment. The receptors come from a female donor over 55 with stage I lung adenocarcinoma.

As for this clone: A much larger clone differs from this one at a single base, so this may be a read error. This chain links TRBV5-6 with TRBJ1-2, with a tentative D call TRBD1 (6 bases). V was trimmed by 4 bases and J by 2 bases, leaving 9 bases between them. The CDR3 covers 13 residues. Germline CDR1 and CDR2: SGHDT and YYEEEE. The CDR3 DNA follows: TGTGCCAGCAGCCTCGGACAGAACTATGGCTACACCTTC. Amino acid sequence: CASSLGQNYGYTF.

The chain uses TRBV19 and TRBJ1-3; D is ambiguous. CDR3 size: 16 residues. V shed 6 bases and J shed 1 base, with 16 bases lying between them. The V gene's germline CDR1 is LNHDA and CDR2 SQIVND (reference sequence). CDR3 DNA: TGTGCCAGTAGGTCCTGGGCCACAGTTTCTGGAAACACCATATATTTT. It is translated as CASRSWATVSGNTIYF.

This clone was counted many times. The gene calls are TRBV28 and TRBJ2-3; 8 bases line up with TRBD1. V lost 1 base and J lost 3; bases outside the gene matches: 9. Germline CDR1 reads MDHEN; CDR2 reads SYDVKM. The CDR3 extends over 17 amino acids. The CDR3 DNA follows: TGTGCCAGCAGTTTATCTCATGACAGGGGAGTGACAGATACGCAGTATTTT. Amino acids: CASSLSHDRGVTDTQYF.

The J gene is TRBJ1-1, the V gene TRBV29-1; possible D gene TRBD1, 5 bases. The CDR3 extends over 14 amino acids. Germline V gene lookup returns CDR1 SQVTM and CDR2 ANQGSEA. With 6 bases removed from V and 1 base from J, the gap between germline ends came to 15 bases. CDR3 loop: CSVLYGARNTEAFF. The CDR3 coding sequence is TGCAGCGTCTTATATGGGGCTAGGAACACTGAAGCTTTCTTT.

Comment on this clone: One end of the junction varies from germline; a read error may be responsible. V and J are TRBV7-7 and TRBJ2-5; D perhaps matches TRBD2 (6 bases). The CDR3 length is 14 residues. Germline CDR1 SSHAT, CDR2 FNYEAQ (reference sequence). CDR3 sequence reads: CASSQEAGRETQYF. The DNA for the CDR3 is TGTGCTAGCAGTCAAGAGGCAGGGAGGGAGACCCAGTACTTC.

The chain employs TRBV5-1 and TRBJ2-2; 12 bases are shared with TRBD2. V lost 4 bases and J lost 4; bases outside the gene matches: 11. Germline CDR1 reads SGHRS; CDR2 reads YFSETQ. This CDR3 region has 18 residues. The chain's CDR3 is CASSPSASGGATTGELFF. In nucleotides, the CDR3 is TGCGCCAGCAGCCCCTCTGCTAGCGGGGGGGCCACCACCGGGGAGCTGTTTTTT.

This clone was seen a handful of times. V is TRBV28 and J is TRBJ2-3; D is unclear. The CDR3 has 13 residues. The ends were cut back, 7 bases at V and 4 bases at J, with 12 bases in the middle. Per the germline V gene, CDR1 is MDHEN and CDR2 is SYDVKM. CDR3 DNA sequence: TGTGCCAGCACCCCCCGGCGACCAGATACGCAGTATTTT. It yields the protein CASTPRRPDTQYF.

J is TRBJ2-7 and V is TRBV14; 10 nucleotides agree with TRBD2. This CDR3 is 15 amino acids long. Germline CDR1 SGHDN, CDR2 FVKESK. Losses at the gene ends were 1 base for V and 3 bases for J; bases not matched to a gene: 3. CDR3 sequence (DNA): TGTGCCAGCAGCCAAGTGACTAGCGGGTTCTACGAGCAGTACTTC. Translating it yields CASSQVTSGFYEQYF. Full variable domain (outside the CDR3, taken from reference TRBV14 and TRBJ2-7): EAGVTQFPSHSVIEKGQTVTLRCDPISGHDNLYWYRRVMGKEIKFLLHFVKESKQDESGMPNNRFLAERTGGTYSTLKVQPAELEDSGVYFCASSQVTSGFYEQYFGPGTRLTVT.